A selection of T cell receptor beta chains follows, all from one sample in a study of CD8 T cells in Susac syndrome. TCRdb reprocessed the immunoSEQ multiplex PCR reads via MiXCR and lists one record per CDR3 protein. In the table there are about 430,000 distinct CDR3 sequences, approximately 85% of which are singletons. Material: CD8+ T cells from PBMCs. The receptor source for this set is a human donor with multiple sclerosis. The CDR3 runs from the conserved cysteine through the conserved F or W. The order of the fields is J gene, clone size, V gene, D gene, CDR3 DNA, CDR3 protein. The D gene is left open where the match is weak. Expanded clones are given a class, and other clones once, few, many or no size at all.

J: TRBJ2-7; size: few; V: TRBV5-1; D: NA; DNA: TGCGCCAGCAGCTTCCGGGGAGAGTCCTACGAGCAGTACTTC; CDR3: CASSFRGESYEQYF
J: TRBJ1-4; size: NA; V: TRBV21-1; D: NA; DNA: TGTGCCAGCATCCTATGGACGGATAATGAAAAACTGTTTTTT; CDR3: CASILWTDNEKLFF
J: TRBJ1-2; size: few; V: TRBV5-1; D: TRBD1; DNA: TGCGCCAGCAGCCTGGGGACAGGCAACTATGGCTACACCTTC; CDR3: CASSLGTGNYGYTF
J: TRBJ2-1; size: NA; V: TRBV9; D: NA; DNA: TGTGCCAGCAGCGTAGATAGGGCTAGCAGCAATGAGCAGTTCTTC; CDR3: CASSVDRASSNEQFF
J: TRBJ2-3; size: NA; V: TRBV7-9; D: TRBD2; DNA: TGTGCCAGCAGTCCCCTTTTGGCGGGAGCGGGAGATACGCAGTATTTT; CDR3: CASSPLLAGAGDTQYF
J: TRBJ2-7; size: few; V: TRBV4-2; D: TRBD2; DNA: TGTGCCAGCAGTCCCATTTCTCCTAGCGGCTACGAGCAGTACTTC; CDR3: CASSPISPSGYEQYF
J: TRBJ2-3; size: NA; V: TRBV5-4; D: TRBD2; DNA: TGTGCCAGCAGCCCCCCCGGGGGGAGAGAAGGTTATTTT; CDR3: CASSPPGGREGYF
J: TRBJ1-5; size: NA; V: TRBV19; D: NA; DNA: TGTGCCATTAGTGCAGGGAATGGCAATCAGCCCCAGCATTTT; CDR3: CAISAGNGNQPQHF
J: TRBJ2-2; size: NA; V: TRBV5-4; D: TRBD1; DNA: TGTGCCAGCAGCTCCGGGACAGGGTACACCGGGGAGCTGTTTTTT; CDR3: CASSSGTGYTGELFF
J: TRBJ1-1; size: NA; V: TRBV4-1; D: NA; DNA: TGCGCCAGCAGCCAATATACGGGCATGAACACTGAAGCTTTCTTT; CDR3: CASSQYTGMNTEAFF
J: TRBJ2-1; size: NA; V: TRBV28; D: NA; DNA: TGTGCCAGCGGGGCTTCCTACAATGAGCAGTTCTTC; CDR3: CASGASYNEQFF
J: TRBJ2-7; size: NA; V: TRBV20-1; D: NA; DNA: TGCAGTGCTAGAGACACCGGGACCTCCTACGAGCAGTACTTC; CDR3: CSARDTGTSYEQYF
J: TRBJ1-2; size: NA; V: TRBV7-9; D: NA; DNA: TGTGCCAGCAGCTTACCGGAGTACAGGGCGAATGGCTACACCTTC; CDR3: CASSLPEYRANGYTF
J: TRBJ2-1; size: NA; V: TRBV14; D: NA; DNA: TGTGCCAGCAGCCCAAAGACTGGGGAGGTATCCTACAATGAGCAGTTCTTC; CDR3: CASSPKTGEVSYNEQFF
J: TRBJ2-7; size: NA; V: TRBV27; D: TRBD2; DNA: TGTGCCAGCAAACCGGGACTAGCGGGCGGCTACGAGCAGTACTTC; CDR3: CASKPGLAGGYEQYF
J: TRBJ2-7; size: NA; V: TRBV4-1; D: NA; DNA: TGCGCCAGCAGCCAAGAACACAAGGGGCTACAGCAGTACTTC; CDR3: CASSQEHKGLQQYF
J: TRBJ1-2; size: once; V: TRBV6-5; D: NA; DNA: TGTGCCAGCAGTTACTCGAGGGAGTTTTTCTATGGCTACACCTTC; CDR3: CASSYSREFFYGYTF